A single sample is the source of the 21 T cell receptor beta chains below, sequenced in a study of T cells in tuberculosis listed by TCRdb under 2018. To prepare the library, the immunoSEQ multiplex PCR assay was applied. TCRdb's version of the immuneACCESS table is confined to in-frame rearrangements and falls short of the full clone set. An unresolved V gene accounts for under half of the shortfall where checked; the remainder is of unknown origin. The table for this sample lists 55,000 to 65,000 clones; 81% of them were counted only once. The ten biggest clones cover around 13% of the sample. After being thawed and rested overnight, PBMC were stained with GMM-loaded CD1B tetramer, a Live/Dead dye and anti-CD3, and were then sorted on a FACS Aria II. C32 glucose monomycolate purified from Rhodococcus equi was loaded onto CD1B tetramers. Sequencing was performed on CD1b-GMM tetramer-negative cells sorted from PBMCs. Interpreted using the paper, the cell subset or site label stands for: T cells not binding CD1B-GMM tetramer, sorted from same donor. These receptors were collected from an adult woman with latent tuberculosis.

V gene TRBV12-5 combines with J gene TRBJ2-7; 7 nucleotides line up with TRBD1. V shed 5 bases and J 6 bases; nucleotides not matched to a gene: 7. Germline CDR1 LGHNT, CDR2 FRNRAP. The length of the CDR3 is 13 residues. CDR3 loop: CASGLTGKGEQYF. CDR3 sequence (DNA): TGTGCTAGTGGTCTGACAGGGAAAGGCGAGCAGTACTTC.

The table lists this clone with a few counts. The gene calls are TRBV7-3 and TRBJ1-2; 7 positions agree with TRBD1. The CDR3 runs 13 residues. V shed 5 bases and J 2 bases; nucleotides not matched to a gene: 2. The germline V gene encodes CDR1 SGHTA and CDR2 FQGTGA. The CDR3 nucleotides read TGTGCCAGCAGCGAACAGGGGAACTATGGCTACACCTTC. Translating gives CASSEQGNYGYTF.

This clone was seen once. The chain has TRBV19 and TRBJ1-1; a weak D match, TRBD1 (6 bases). CDR3 size: 13 residues. Per the germline V gene, CDR1 is LNHDA and CDR2 is SQIVND (reference sequence). The germline V and J ends were trimmed by 9 bases and 2 bases, with 13 bases remaining between them. DNA of the CDR3: TGTGCCAGCCTTCTGGGGGCAAACACTGAAGCTTTCTTT. Translated, it gives CASLLGANTEAFF.

The CDR3 nucleotides read TGTGCCAGCAGCTTCCTCCGGGGAAGTGAGGAGACCCAGTACTTC. This sequence encodes CASSFLRGSEETQYF. This chain connects TRBV7-2 to TRBJ2-5; weak D call: TRBD2 (5 bases). V was trimmed by 3 bases and J by 5 bases, leaving 16 bases between them. Germline CDR1 reads SGHTA; CDR2 reads FQGNSA. There are 15 residues in the CDR3. The full variable domain, in which reference TRBV7-2 and TRBJ2-5 provide the parts outside the CDR3, is GAGVSQSPSNKVTEKGKDVELRCDPISGHTALYWYRQSLGQGLEFLIYFQGNSAPDKSGLPSDRFSAERTGGSVSTLTIQRTQQEDSAVYLCASSFLRGSEETQYFGPGTRLLVL.

The chain has TRBV19 and TRBJ2-1; D may be TRBD2 (5 bases). The CDR3 loop spans 14 amino acids. Per germline, CDR1 LNHDA and CDR2 SQIVND (reference sequence). V lost 10 bases and J 0 bases, leaving 13 bases between the germline ends. In DNA form, the CDR3 reads TGTGCCACCGCCGCGGGTATCTCCTACAATGAGCAGTTCTTC. It is translated as CATAAGISYNEQFF.

The chain uses TRBV4-3 and TRBJ1-5; TRBD1 aligns across 11 bases. V was pared by 0 bases and J by 2 bases, with 3 bases of the junction left unmatched. Germline V gene data show CDR1 as LGHNA and CDR2 as YSLEER. The CDR3 contains 17 residues. The CDR3 nucleotides are TGCGCCAGCAGCCAAGACCTGGGACAGGGGGGCAATCAGCCCCAGCATTTT. Its translation: CASSQDLGQGGNQPQHF.

The genes are TRBV11-2 and TRBJ2-1; perhaps TRBD2 as D (5 bases). The germline gives CDR1 SGHAT, CDR2 FQNNGV. The CDR3 is 14 amino acids. Trimming took off 0 bases at V and 13 bases at J, with 16 bases between the two ends. CDR3 region: CASSLDRAGNGQFF. DNA for the CDR3: TGTGCCAGCAGCTTAGATAGGGCGGGCAATGGTCAGTTCTTC.

The rearrangement links TRBV5-1 to TRBJ2-3; TRBD2 agrees at 8 bases. The CDR3 is made up of 15 amino acids. Germline V gene data show CDR1 as SGHRS and CDR2 as YFSETQ. The trim removed 2 bases at V and 0 bases at J, leaving 2 bases unmatched. The CDR3 loop is CASSFAGGSTDTQYF. The CDR3 nucleotides are TGCGCCAGCAGCTTTGCGGGAGGTAGCACAGATACGCAGTATTTT.

The V gene is TRBV9, the J gene TRBJ2-3, with 9 bases lining up with TRBD1. Germline CDR1 SGDLS, CDR2 YYNGEE. CDR3 length: 16 amino acids. V lost 3 bases and J lost 3; bases outside the gene matches: 8. The CDR3 DNA follows: TGTGCCAGCAGCGCAAGGGTACAGGGGGCAACAGATACGCAGTATTTT. The encoded protein is CASSARVQGATDTQYF. Full variable domain (outside the CDR3, taken from reference TRBV9 and TRBJ2-3): DSGVTQTPKHLITATGQRVTLRCSPRSGDLSVYWYQQSLDQGLQFLIQYYNGEERAKGNILERFSAQQFPDLHSELNLSSLELGDSALYFCASSARVQGATDTQYFGPGTRLTVL.

This chain links TRBV30 with TRBJ2-3; 13 bases are shared with TRBD2. CDR1 and CDR2 from the germline V gene are GTSNPN and SVGIG (reference sequence). The CDR3 consists of 16 residues. V trimming: 3 bases; J trimming: 3 bases; junction bases outside the gene matches: 6. Here the CDR3 reads CAWSSGLAGETDTQYF. Written as DNA, the CDR3 is TGTGCCTGGAGCTCCGGACTAGCGGGGGAGACAGATACGCAGTATTTT. The whole variable domain, remainder taken from reference TRBV30 and TRBJ2-3, is SQTIHQWPATLVQPVGSPLSLECTVEGTSNPNLYWYRQAAGRGLQLLFYSVGIGQISSEVPQNLSASRPQDRQFILSSKKLLLSDSGFYLCAWSSGLAGETDTQYFGPGTRLTVL.

The CDR3 reads CASRTGQENTIYF. In nucleotides, the CDR3 is TGTGCCAGCAGGACGGGACAGGAAAACACCATATATTTT. The J gene is TRBJ1-3, the V gene TRBV11-3, with 8 bases that match TRBD1. CDR3 length equals 13 residues. V shed 6 bases, J shed 6 bases, and the junction held 4 bases outside the gene matches. CDR1 and CDR2 (germline): SGHNT, YENEEA. Supplemented by reference TRBV11-3 and TRBJ1-3, the full variable domain reads EAGVVQSPRYKIIEKKQPVAFWCNPISGHNTLYWYLQNLGQGPELLIRYENEEAVDDSQLPKDRFSAERLKGVDSTLKIQPAELGDSAVYLCASRTGQENTIYFGEGSWLTVV.

The chain carries TRBV9 and TRBJ1-4, with D perhaps matching TRBD1 (6 bases). The ends were cut back, 4 bases at V and 7 bases at J, with 14 bases in the middle. The CDR3 totals 14 residues. Germline-derived CDR1 and CDR2 are SGDLS and YYNGEE. The chain's CDR3 is CASSIAGDGEKLFF. As DNA, the CDR3 is TGTGCCAGCAGCATAGCAGGGGACGGTGAAAAACTGTTTTTT.

This clone was seen once. V gene TRBV12-5 combines with J gene TRBJ1-1; TRBD1 is a possible D gene (6 bases). The CDR3 extends over 15 amino acids. Germline assignment: CDR1 LGHNT and CDR2 FRNRAP. V was trimmed by 1 base and J by 5 bases, leaving 14 bases between them. CDR3 residues: CASGLGGTRPTEAFF. CDR3 coding DNA: TGTGCTAGTGGTTTGGGGGGGACACGGCCGACTGAAGCTTTCTTT.

The chain is built from TRBV6-6 and TRBJ2-7; TRBD1 aligns across 9 bases. The V segment lost 7 bases and the J segment 3 bases; nucleotides outside the gene matches: 7. Germline CDR1 MNHNY, CDR2 SVGAGI (reference sequence). The CDR3 is 14 amino acids. CDR3: CASIRGTGYYEQYF. CDR3 sequence (DNA): TGTGCCAGCATCCGCGGGACAGGGTACTACGAGCAGTACTTC.

The CDR3 sequence is CASSRGDGTDTQYF. CDR3 nucleotides: TGTGCCAGCTCCCGCGGCGACGGCACAGATACGCAGTATTTT. The V call is TRBV9, the J call TRBJ2-3; D gene uncertain. The CDR3 covers 14 residues. Germline V gene sequence: CDR1 SGDLS, CDR2 YYNGEE. V dropped 7 bases and J dropped 1 base, with 13 bases sitting between them.

The V and J genes are TRBV5-4 and TRBJ1-6; the match to TRBD1 covers 9 bases. There are 15 residues in the CDR3. Losses at the gene ends were 5 bases for V and 10 bases for J; bases not matched to a gene: 10. Germline V CDR1 and CDR2: SGHNT, YYREEE (reference sequence). CDR3 residues: CASRPGTGKGSPLHF. The DNA for the CDR3 is TGTGCCAGCAGGCCCGGGACAGGGAAAGGATCACCCCTCCACTTT.

The rearrangement links TRBV28 to TRBJ1-2; no reliable D call. The V end was cut by 5 bases, the J end by 0 bases, with 13 bases between. The CDR3 is 15 residues long. Germline loops: CDR1 MDHEN, CDR2 SYDVKM. CDR3 bases: TGTGCCAGCAGTACCTCGGGGAGAGCTAACTATGGCTACACCTTC. Protein: CASSTSGRANYGYTF.

This chain joins TRBV5-4 and TRBJ2-2, with 11 bases identical to TRBD2. V gave up 4 bases and J gave up 4 bases; unmatched junction bases: 6. The CDR3 is 16 residues long. Germline CDR1 reads SGHNT; CDR2 reads YYREEE (reference sequence). CDR3 in amino acids: CASSRLAGGSTGELFF. The CDR3 DNA sequence: TGTGCCAGCAGCCGTTTAGCGGGAGGGAGCACCGGGGAGCTGTTTTTT.

This clone was counted a few times. The chain uses TRBV4-1 and TRBJ1-1; D might be TRBD1 (5 bases). Per germline, CDR1 MGHRA and CDR2 YSYEKL. This CDR3 contains 13 residues. V was clipped by 7 bases and J by 1 base, with 10 bases between them. Here the CDR3 DNA reads TGCGCCAGCACCCGGGGGGAGAACACTGAAGCTTTCTTT. Protein sequence: CASTRGENTEAFF.

The chain combines TRBV19 with TRBJ1-1; D is uncertain. The CDR3 is 12 residues long. Germline CDR1 reads LNHDA; CDR2 reads SQIVND (reference sequence). Trimming stripped 7 bases from V and 4 bases from J, with 10 bases between. The DNA for the CDR3 is TGTGCCAGTATCCGGGATTCCACTGAAGCTTTCTTT. Its protein is CASIRDSTEAFF.

The CDR3 loop reads CASRGGGKDYTF. The CDR3 coding sequence is TGTGCCAGCAGGGGTGGGGGGAAGGACTACACCTTC. The chain links TRBV5-5 to TRBJ1-2, with a tentative D call TRBD1 (5 bases). This CDR3 has 12 residues. Germline-derived CDR1 and CDR2 are SGHKS and YYEKEE (reference sequence). Trimming cost V 5 bases and J 10 bases, with 15 bases left between them.